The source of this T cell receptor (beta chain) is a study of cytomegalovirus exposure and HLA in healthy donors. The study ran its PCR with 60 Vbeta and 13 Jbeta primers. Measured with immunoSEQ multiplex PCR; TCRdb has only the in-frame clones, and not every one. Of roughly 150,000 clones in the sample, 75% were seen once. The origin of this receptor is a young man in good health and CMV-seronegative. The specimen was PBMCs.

Here the CDR3 DNA reads TGTGCCAGCAGCTTAGGCCCTAGCGGGAGTTACGAGCAGTACTTC. The encoded protein is CASSLGPSGSYEQYF. The chain combines TRBV7-2 with TRBJ2-7, with 10 bases lining up with TRBD2. The germline V gene encodes CDR1 SGHTA and CDR2 FQGNSA. This CDR3 has 15 amino acids. The V and J ends lost 1 base and 4 bases, in that order; junction bases with no gene match: 4.